The 22 T cell receptor beta chains below come from one sample, sequenced in a study of blood T cell repertoires in COVID-19. Profiled with immunoSEQ multiplex PCR; TCRdb holds only in-frame clones, not every one. Among some 230,000 clones, 86% were seen once, and the ten largest hold 10% to 13%. The sequencing sample was made of peripheral blood. Every receptor here comes from a woman between 45 and 65 years old with COVID-19, enrolled during active disease.

The CDR3 DNA follows: TGTGCCAGCAGAAGGGAGACAGGGGTGGTCAACGAGCAGTACTTC. As protein: CASRRETGVVNEQYF. V is TRBV2 and J is TRBJ2-7; 8 bases fit TRBD1. CDR1 and CDR2 from the germline V gene are SNHLY and FYNNEI. This CDR3 is 15 amino acids long. Trimming at V came to 6 bases and at J to 5 bases, leaving 12 bases not matched to a gene. The whole variable domain, filled in from reference TRBV2 and TRBJ2-7, reads EPEVTQTPSHQVTQMGQEVILRCVPISNHLYFYWYRQILGQKVEFLVSFYNNEISEKSEIFDDQFSVERPDGSNFTLKIRSTKLEDSAMYFCASRRETGVVNEQYFGPGTRLTVT.

The V call is TRBV10-1, the J call TRBJ2-1; D remains ambiguous. The CDR3 runs to 15 residues. The germline CDR1 and CDR2 sequences are WNHNN and SYGVQD (reference sequence). V shed 3 bases and J shed 0 bases, with 9 bases lying between them. For the CDR3, the DNA is TGCGCCAGCAGTGACAGAGGTGTCTCCTACAATGAGCAGTTCTTC. Protein sequence: CASSDRGVSYNEQFF.

The chain combines TRBV5-1 with TRBJ2-3, with 10 bases fitting TRBD2. The germline gives CDR1 SGHRS, CDR2 YFSETQ. The CDR3 contains 16 residues. V dropped 4 bases and J dropped 1; count of bases not matched to a gene: 6. In DNA, the CDR3 is TGCGCCAGCAGCCTTAGCGGGGGGACTCGCACAGATACGCAGTATTTT. The encoded protein is CASSLSGGTRTDTQYF.

The V and J genes are TRBV5-6 and TRBJ1-3; perhaps TRBD1 as D (5 bases). The V gene's germline CDR1 is SGHDT and CDR2 YYEEEE. V was pared by 6 bases and J by 0 bases, with 16 bases between. This CDR3 region has 16 residues. This CDR3 is CASTYAGFRSGNTIYF. CDR3 coding DNA: TGTGCCAGCACCTATGCAGGGTTTCGCTCTGGAAACACCATATATTTT.

This chain uses TRBV19 with TRBJ2-5; 7 nucleotides agree with TRBD1. The CDR3 is 14 amino acids. Germline V gene sequence: CDR1 LNHDA, CDR2 SQIVND (reference sequence). Unmatched junction bases numbered 8, after V lost 5 bases and J lost 5 bases. CDR3 in amino acids: CASSSPHRGETQYF. DNA of the CDR3: TGTGCCAGTAGTTCCCCCCACAGGGGCGAGACCCAGTACTTC.

The chain uses TRBV2 and TRBJ1-2, with 9 bases fitting TRBD1. V was pared by 6 bases and J by 5 bases, with 7 bases of the junction left unmatched. Germline V gene lookup returns CDR1 SNHLY and CDR2 FYNNEI. The CDR3 consists of 14 residues. The CDR3 sequence is CASRGGQGKYGYTF. The DNA for the CDR3 is TGTGCCAGCAGGGGGGGACAGGGAAAGTATGGCTACACCTTC.

The genes are TRBV24-1 and TRBJ2-2; TRBD1 matches at 9 bases. CDR1 and CDR2 from the germline V gene are KGHDR and SFDVKD. The CDR3 is 15 residues long. The V gene end was trimmed by 6 bases and the J gene end by 4 bases; junction bases not matched to a gene: 5. CDR3 protein: CATSSGTGITGELFF. CDR3 nucleotide sequence: TGTGCCACCAGTTCCGGGACAGGGATCACCGGGGAGCTGTTTTTT.

This chain links TRBV28 with TRBJ1-3, with D uncertain. Germline values: CDR1 MDHEN, CDR2 SYDVKM. The CDR3 is 15 residues long. Trimming removed 4 bases from V and 4 bases from J, with 14 bases in between. CDR3: CASSSIIGQGNTIYF. The CDR3 nucleotides read TGTGCCAGCAGTTCCATAATTGGGCAGGGAAACACCATATATTTT.

The chain is built from TRBV29-1 and TRBJ1-4; unclear D gene. The germline gives CDR1 SQVTM, CDR2 ANQGSEA. V was cut by 7 bases and J by 0 bases, with 6 bases left in between. CDR3 length equals 12 residues. CDR3 in amino acids: CSGASTNEKLFF. CDR3 bases: TGCAGCGGGGCATCAACTAATGAAAAACTGTTTTTT.

The chain links TRBV5-6 to TRBJ2-7; a weak D match, TRBD2 (5 bases). The germline gives CDR1 SGHDT, CDR2 YYEEEE. Trimming took off 4 bases at V and 13 bases at J, with 18 bases between the two ends. The CDR3 is 12 amino acids. This chain's CDR3 is CASSQLRGEEYF. DNA for the CDR3: TGTGCCAGCAGCCAACTTCGGGGTGAGGAATACTTC.

The chain couples TRBV12-5 to TRBJ2-1; 8 nucleotides match TRBD1. Germline V lookup: CDR1 LGHNT, CDR2 FRNRAP. Germline trimming cut 0 bases from V and 7 bases from J; bases unmatched to any gene: 8. CDR3 length: 16 residues. The CDR3 is CASGLVHGTGLNEQFF. Here the CDR3 DNA reads TGTGCTAGTGGTTTGGTACATGGGACAGGTTTGAATGAGCAGTTCTTC.

This clone was seen only once. The J gene is TRBJ2-7, the V gene TRBV7-2; 9 bases fit TRBD2. Germline CDR1 and CDR2: SGHTA and FQGNSA. The CDR3 consists of 15 residues. J was trimmed by 3 bases and V by 5 bases; bases with no gene match: 8. The CDR3 DNA follows: TGTGCCAGCAGCAAGGTAGCGGGGGCCATCTACGAGCAGTACGTC. It translates to CASSKVAGAIYEQYV.

The chain carries TRBV5-5 and TRBJ1-1, with D hard to call. V was cut by 3 bases and J by 0 bases, with 12 bases left in between. Germline V lookup: CDR1 SGHKS, CDR2 YYEKEE (reference sequence). The CDR3 is 15 residues long. The CDR3 here is CASSSRGSMNTEAFF. CDR3 in DNA: TGTGCCAGCAGCTCCCGCGGCAGCATGAACACTGAAGCTTTCTTT.

V gene TRBV28 combines with J gene TRBJ2-2, with D perhaps TRBD2 (5 bases). V was clipped by 6 bases and J by 1 base, with 12 bases between them. Per the germline V gene, CDR1 is MDHEN and CDR2 is SYDVKM. The CDR3 runs 15 residues. For the CDR3, the DNA is TGTGCCAGCAGCTCCGGACTCCGGAACACCGGGGAGCTGTTTTTT. Its protein is CASSSGLRNTGELFF.

The chain is built from TRBV6-5 and TRBJ2-5; TRBD1 matches at 7 bases. CDR1 and CDR2 (germline): MNHEY, SVGAGI. V shed 5 bases, J shed 5 bases, and the junction held 5 bases outside the gene matches. This CDR3 is 13 amino acids long. The CDR3 here is CASSHRGWETQYF. The DNA of the CDR3 is TGTGCCAGCAGTCACAGGGGTTGGGAGACCCAGTACTTC.

V is TRBV14 and J is TRBJ1-2; D is unresolved. V lost 0 bases and J 9 bases, leaving 8 bases between the germline ends. Germline V CDR1 and CDR2: SGHDN, FVKESK. This CDR3 comprises 12 residues. For the CDR3, the DNA is TGTGCCAGCAGCCAAGATCCGGGAAGCTACACCTTC. Protein product: CASSQDPGSYTF.

The chain is built from TRBV4-2 and TRBJ1-6, with no clear D. Trimming removed 4 bases at V and 0 bases at J, with 4 bases between. The CDR3 covers 14 residues. Germline V CDR1 and CDR2: LGHNA, YNFKEQ. CDR3 sequence reads: CASSPSSYNSPLHF. The CDR3 nucleotides are TGTGCCAGCAGCCCGAGCTCCTATAATTCACCCCTCCACTTT.

The chain couples TRBV5-5 to TRBJ2-2; D might be TRBD1 (6 bases). Germline lookup yields CDR1 SGHKS and CDR2 YYEKEE (reference sequence). V was cut by 3 bases and J by 7 bases, with 10 bases left in between. The CDR3 totals 13 residues. As DNA, the CDR3 is TGTGCCAGCAGCTCACAGGGTGGCGGGGAGCTGTTTTTT. It specifies CASSSQGGGELFF.

This clone has just a few counts. The chain uses TRBV30 and TRBJ1-4; 10 bases are shared with TRBD1. CDR1 and CDR2 (germline): GTSNPN, SVGIG (reference sequence). Trimming removed 5 bases from V and 8 bases from J; junction bases left unmatched: 5. The CDR3 length is 13 residues. CDR3 bases: TGTGCCTGGGCCGGGACAGGGGAAGAAAAACTGTTTTTT. Residues: CAWAGTGEEKLFF.

This clone was seen only once. This chain uses TRBV30 with TRBJ1-2, with D possibly TRBD1 on 5 matching bases. There are 12 residues in the CDR3. Between the trimmed V and J ends, which lost 1 base and 6 bases, there was a span of 9 bases. Germline-derived CDR1 and CDR2 are GTSNPN and SVGIG (reference sequence). CDR3 amino acids: CAWSGEGNGYTF. The CDR3 coding sequence is TGTGCCTGGAGTGGGGAGGGGAATGGCTACACCTTC.

This chain connects TRBV7-2 to TRBJ2-1; 9 nucleotides align to TRBD2. The CDR3 has 14 residues. Germline lookup yields CDR1 SGHTA and CDR2 FQGNSA. V shed 3 bases, J shed 7 bases, and the junction held 4 bases outside the gene matches. CDR3 sequence: CASSLRGGMNEQFF. CDR3 nucleotides: TGTGCCAGCAGCTTGCGGGGGGGCATGAATGAGCAGTTCTTC.

The V and J genes are TRBV12-5 and TRBJ2-1; D might be TRBD2 (6 bases). Trimming took 5 bases from V and 3 from J, leaving 17 bases between them. The germline CDR1 and CDR2 sequences are LGHNT and FRNRAP. The CDR3 has 16 residues. CDR3 protein: CASGLDRDSYYNEQFF. The CDR3 nucleotides are TGTGCTAGTGGTCTAGATCGGGACTCATACTACAATGAGCAGTTCTTC.